The clone carrying this T cell receptor (beta chain) was seen a few times. This entry is derived from a study of cytomegalovirus exposure and HLA in healthy donors. CDR3 length: 18 amino acids. V trimming: 2 bases; J trimming: 0 bases; junction bases outside the gene matches: 7. The V gene's germline CDR1 is SGHVS and CDR2 FNYEAQ. PCR primers comprised 60 Vbeta and 13 Jbeta primers. Only in-frame clones appear in the TCRdb table, and some are missing; sequencing was by immunoSEQ multiplex PCR. The sample carries fewer than 250,000 clones, more than 80% recorded once. The V gene is TRBV7-6, the J gene TRBJ2-3; 11 bases match TRBD2. Sequenced input: PBMCs. This TCR was recovered from a man aged 30-40 years in good health and CMV-seronegative. CDR3 loop: CASSLFGRLAGSTDTQYF. The DNA of the CDR3 is TGTGCCAGCAGCTTATTCGGCAGACTAGCGGGGAGCACAGATACGCAGTATTTT. The full variable domain, rest sourced from reference TRBV7-6 and TRBJ2-3, is GAGVSQSPRYKVTKRGQDVALRCDPISGHVSLYWYRQALGQGPEFLTYFNYEAQQDKSGLPNDRFSAERPEGSISTLTIQRTEQRDSAMYRCASSLFGRLAGSTDTQYFGPGTRLTVL.